This entry concerns a single T cell receptor (beta chain). The antigen remains undetermined. Sequencing was at deep level. Sequenced by immunoSEQ multiplex PCR; TCRdb stores in-frame clones only, minus some. The data hold about a million clones, with less than 85% observed a single time. The entry originates in a study of shared clonotypes between healthy human individuals. Germline V gene sequence: CDR1 WSHSY, CDR2 SAAADI. CDR3 size: 14 residues. The ends were cut back, 7 bases at V and 3 bases at J, with 14 bases in the middle. Study-level points and caveats: An effect of sequencing depth on clonotype sharing among donors was expected.

The source material was memory CD4+ T cells sorted from blood. Subset reported: CD45RA-negative fraction. The clonotype comes from a young man in good health. The V gene is TRBV10-2, the J gene TRBJ2-3; perhaps TRBD2 as D (6 bases). The CDR3 coding sequence is TGCGCCAGCAAGCGCGGGGAGATGACAGATACGCAGTATTTT. It codes for CASKRGEMTDTQYF.